The 23 T cell receptor beta chains below come from one sample, sequenced in a study of blood T cell repertoires in COVID-19. The repertoire was sequenced with immunoSEQ multiplex PCR; TCRdb's copy has only in-frame clones and lacks some. The sample shows 150,000 to 200,000 clones, more than 75% of them seen only once. The sample was peripheral blood. Receptors were obtained from a man aged 35 to 55 with active or convalescent COVID-19.

The V and J genes are TRBV28 and TRBJ2-2, with no clear D. The V gene's germline CDR1 is MDHEN and CDR2 SYDVKM. This CDR3 contains 12 residues. With 8 bases removed from V and 7 bases from J, the gap between germline ends came to 11 bases. CDR3 loop: CASPTPNGELFF. The CDR3 DNA sequence: TGTGCCAGCCCTACCCCAAACGGGGAGCTGTTTTTT.

The V call is TRBV9, the J call TRBJ2-4; 9 bases line up with TRBD2. With 0 bases clipped from V and 5 bases from J, the junction kept 6 bases outside the gene matches. The CDR3 is 16 amino acids. CDR1 is SGDLS and CDR2 is YYNGEE in the germline V gene. CDR3: CASSVDGGGAQNIQYF. The DNA of the CDR3 is TGTGCCAGCAGCGTAGATGGCGGGGGGGCCCAAAACATTCAGTACTTC. Variable domain in full (rest from reference TRBV9 and TRBJ2-4): DSGVTQTPKHLITATGQRVTLRCSPRSGDLSVYWYQQSLDQGLQFLIQYYNGEERAKGNILERFSAQQFPDLHSELNLSSLELGDSALYFCASSVDGGGAQNIQYFGAGTRLSVL.

The CDR3, as DNA: TGTGCCAGCTCCCGGGAAAACACCATATATTTT. It translates to CASSRENTIYF. The V and J genes are TRBV14 and TRBJ1-3, with D unclear. The germline V gene encodes CDR1 SGHDN and CDR2 FVKESK. With 8 bases removed from V and 6 bases from J, the gap between germline ends came to 8 bases. The CDR3 extends over 11 amino acids.

This chain uses TRBV2 with TRBJ2-3; 7 nucleotides match TRBD2. The CDR3 totals 15 residues. Trimming at V came to 7 bases and at J to 1 base, leaving 8 bases not matched to a gene. Germline loops: CDR1 SNHLY, CDR2 FYNNEI. The CDR3 nucleotides are TGTGCCAGCACCCCTGGGACTATCCGCACAGATACGCAGTATTTT. Translation gives CASTPGTIRTDTQYF.

The rearrangement joins TRBV18 to TRBJ2-2; TRBD1 matches at 8 bases. This CDR3 has 16 amino acids. V dropped 3 bases and J dropped 0; count of bases not matched to a gene: 3. The germline V gene has CDR1 KGHSH and CDR2 LQKENI. The CDR3 protein is CASSPGQATNTGELFF. CDR3 nucleotide sequence: TGTGCCAGCTCACCGGGACAGGCGACGAACACCGGGGAGCTGTTTTTT.

V gene TRBV30 combines with J gene TRBJ1-5, with D possibly being TRBD1 (5 bases). Between the trimmed V and J ends, which lost 7 bases and 6 bases, there was a span of 16 bases. CDR1 and CDR2 from the germline V gene are GTSNPN and SVGIG (reference sequence). The CDR3 runs 13 residues. Here the CDR3 reads CASGGRRSQPQHF. CDR3 nucleotides: TGTGCCTCTGGGGGGAGAAGGTCTCAGCCCCAGCATTTT.

The chain recombines TRBV7-3 with TRBJ1-1; 7 bases are shared with TRBD1. Germline CDR1 reads SGHTA; CDR2 reads FQGTGA. There are 13 residues in the CDR3. J gave up 1 base and V 8 bases, and 4 bases lay outside the gene matches. The CDR3 DNA sequence: TGTGCCAGCCACCGGGACAGGAACACTGAAGCTTTCTTT. This codes for CASHRDRNTEAFF.

The gene calls are TRBV30 and TRBJ2-7; 7 nucleotides line up with TRBD2. CDR1 is GTSNPN, CDR2 SVGIG, per germline (reference sequence). This CDR3 has 14 residues. V was pared by 1 base and J by 0 bases, with 3 bases of the junction left unmatched. CDR3 in amino acids: CAWSGGGDSYEQYF. Written as DNA, the CDR3 is TGTGCCTGGAGTGGGGGAGGGGACTCCTACGAGCAGTACTTC.

The genes are TRBV3-1 (or the pseudogene TRBV3-2) and TRBJ2-5; 8 nucleotides match TRBD2. From germline, CDR1 is LGHDT and CDR2 YNNKEL (reference sequence). The CDR3 covers 16 residues. Trimming cost V 3 bases and J 2 bases; bases outside gene matches: 8. This CDR3 is CASSHPGAGEQETQYF. The CDR3 nucleotides read TGTGCCAGCAGCCACCCCGGAGCGGGGGAGCAAGAGACCCAGTACTTC.

The sample holds a few counts of this clone. The rearrangement joins TRBV4-3 to TRBJ1-5; maybe TRBD1 (6 bases). CDR1 is LGHNA and CDR2 is YSLEER in the germline V gene. The V and J ends lost 4 bases and 6 bases respectively, with 16 bases between them. There are 15 residues in the CDR3. CDR3 sequence reads: CASSLGTTRTQPQHF. Here the CDR3 DNA reads TGCGCCAGCAGCCTAGGGACAACGAGGACTCAGCCCCAGCATTTT.

The V call is TRBV11-3, the J call TRBJ2-7, with a possible D match to TRBD2 (7 bases). Trimming took off 4 bases at V and 3 bases at J, with 19 bases between the two ends. Germline V gene sequence: CDR1 SGHNT, CDR2 YENEEA. This CDR3 is built from 16 residues. This chain's CDR3 is CASSSPGGGLNYEQYF. The CDR3 region has the DNA TGTGCCAGCAGCTCCCCCGGCGGGGGCCTGAACTACGAGCAGTACTTC.

This rearrangement joins TRBV27 to TRBJ2-1, with 7 bases matching TRBD2. The V gene end was trimmed by 0 bases and the J gene end by 7 bases; junction bases not matched to a gene: 3. Germline V gene sequence: CDR1 MNHEY, CDR2 SMNVEV (reference sequence). The CDR3 totals 14 residues. CDR3 bases: TGTGCCAGCAGTTTATCCACGGGGGGTAATGAGCAGTTCTTC. It codes for CASSLSTGGNEQFF.

This rearrangement joins TRBV9 to TRBJ2-5, with TRBD2 identical over 9 bases. CDR1 is SGDLS and CDR2 is YYNGEE in the germline V gene. The CDR3 is made up of 15 amino acids. The ends lost 4 bases at V and 3 bases at J; junction bases unmatched: 7. CDR3 coding DNA: TGTGCCAGCAGCCCAAGGACTAGCGTCGAAGAGACCCAGTACTTC. Protein: CASSPRTSVEETQYF.

The rearrangement uses TRBV3-1 (or the pseudogene TRBV3-2) and TRBJ1-1; 11 bases are a match to TRBD1. The V and J ends lost 5 bases and 6 bases, in that order; junction bases with no gene match: 5. Germline V gene sequence: CDR1 LGHDT, CDR2 YNNKEL (reference sequence). This CDR3 contains 14 residues. Here the CDR3 reads CASSAGQGGPEAFF. The DNA of the CDR3 is TGTGCCAGCAGCGCGGGACAGGGGGGACCTGAAGCTTTCTTT.

About this clone: The junction shows a germline mismatch at one end, possibly a read error. V is TRBV30 and J is TRBJ1-2; the D gene is possibly TRBD1 (6 bases). Per germline, CDR1 GTSNPN and CDR2 SVGIG (reference sequence). This CDR3 contains 11 residues. The CDR3 sequence: CAWSDGGAADF. The CDR3 DNA reads TGTGCCTGGAGTGACGGGGGGGCAGCGGACTTC.

The chain couples TRBV4-1 to TRBJ2-1; D remains unclear. Trimming cost V 3 bases and J 0 bases, with 12 bases left between them. The CDR3 totals 16 residues. Germline CDR1 is MGHRA and CDR2 is YSYEKL. CDR3 sequence reads: CASSHAPQSSYNEQFF. Here the CDR3 DNA reads TGCGCCAGCAGCCACGCACCACAGAGCTCCTACAATGAGCAGTTCTTC.

The V and J genes are TRBV7-2 and TRBJ1-6, with 10 bases aligning to TRBD1. The CDR3 is 15 residues long. With 5 bases clipped from V and 7 bases from J, the junction kept 5 bases outside the gene matches. Germline-derived CDR1 and CDR2 are SGHTA and FQGNSA. The CDR3 region is CASSHLGQGNSPLHF. DNA of the CDR3: TGTGCCAGCAGCCATTTGGGACAGGGGAATTCACCCCTCCACTTT.

This clone showed up just a few times. V is TRBV18 and J is TRBJ1-2; 10 bases are a match to TRBD1. Germline V lookup: CDR1 KGHSH, CDR2 LQKENI. The CDR3 is 14 residues long. Trimming at V came to 2 bases and at J to 4 bases, leaving 1 base not matched to a gene. CDR3 bases: TGTGCCAGCTCACCAAGGGACAGGGGCTATGGCTACACCTTC. The encoded protein is CASSPRDRGYGYTF.

CDR3 amino acids: CANPGTENTGELFF. The CDR3 bases are TGTGCCAACCCCGGGACAGAAAACACCGGGGAGCTGTTTTTT. The chain combines TRBV28 with TRBJ2-2; TRBD1 aligns across 7 bases. V lost 10 bases to trimming and J lost 2 bases; unmatched junction nucleotides: 7. Germline loops: CDR1 MDHEN, CDR2 SYDVKM. The CDR3 totals 14 residues.

This rearrangement joins TRBV7-8 to TRBJ2-1; 11 nucleotides agree with TRBD2. Looked up from germline, CDR1 is SGHVS and CDR2 is FQNEAQ. V lost 3 bases to trimming and J lost 6 bases; unmatched junction nucleotides: 7. CDR3 length: 16 amino acids. The CDR3 spells CASSLVLSGGANEQFF. CDR3 nucleotides: TGTGCCAGCAGCTTGGTGCTTAGCGGGGGGGCCAATGAGCAGTTCTTC.

The chain carries TRBV28 and TRBJ1-5; D may be TRBD1 (6 bases). There are 15 residues in the CDR3. V was trimmed by 5 bases and J by 5 bases, leaving 16 bases between them. CDR1 MDHEN and CDR2 SYDVKM come from the germline V gene. CDR3 sequence reads: CASSQPQGGYQPQHF. The CDR3 DNA reads TGTGCCAGCAGTCAGCCCCAAGGGGGTTATCAGCCCCAGCATTTT.

This clone turned up a few times. V and J are TRBV28 and TRBJ1-4; 7 nucleotides match TRBD1. The CDR3 spans 14 residues. From germline, CDR1 is MDHEN and CDR2 SYDVKM. The ends lost 5 bases at V and 6 bases at J; junction bases unmatched: 6. CDR3 sequence (DNA): TGTGCCAGCAGTGAGGACAGGAAGGATGAAAAACTGTTTTTT. Its protein product is CASSEDRKDEKLFF.

The rearrangement uses TRBV9 and TRBJ1-6; 8 nucleotides align to TRBD1. The germline V gene has CDR1 SGDLS and CDR2 YYNGEE. With 4 bases clipped from V and 9 bases from J, the junction kept 6 bases outside the gene matches. This CDR3 has 14 residues. Written as DNA, the CDR3 is TGTGCCAGCAGCTCGCGACAGGGGAGTTCACCCCTCCACTTT. Its translation is CASSSRQGSSPLHF.